The 8 T cell receptor beta chains below all came from one sample that was sequenced in a study of T cells in Graves' hyperthyroidism and ophthalmopathy. RNA transcripts provided the source from which TCR beta CDR3 regions were amplified. An initial round of RT-PCR targeting the TCR CDR3 relied on the HTBI primer set. From the multiplex PCR reads, TCRdb called clonotypes with MiXCR, one entry per CDR3 protein. The sample shows some 650,000 distinct CDR3 sequences, 16% of them seen only once. The sample comprised blood. Every receptor here comes from a woman aged 35 to 49 with Graves' ophthalmopathy.

This clonotype occurred a few times. This sequence joins TRBV15 and TRBJ1-1; no clear D gene. Per the germline V gene, CDR1 is LNHNV and CDR2 is YYDKDF (reference sequence). The germline V and J ends were trimmed by 2 bases and 0 bases, with 4 bases remaining between them. The CDR3 has 13 amino acids. The CDR3 bases are TGTGCCACCAGCAGATTAATGAACACTGAAGCTTTCTTT. Its translation: CATSRLMNTEAFF. Together with reference TRBV15 and TRBJ1-1, the CDR3 gives the full variable domain: DAMVIQNPRYQVTQFGKPVTLSCSQTLNHNVMYWYQQKSSQAPKLLFHYYDKDFNNEADTPDNFQSRRPNTSFCFLDIRSPGLGDTAMYLCATSRLMNTEAFFGQGTRLTVV.

The chain has TRBV4-2 and TRBJ2-1, with D perhaps matching TRBD2 (6 bases). The ends were cut back, 1 base at V and 8 bases at J, with 15 bases in the middle. The length of the CDR3 is 15 residues. Germline lookup yields CDR1 LGHNA and CDR2 YNFKEQ. CDR3 coding DNA: TGTGCCAGCAGCCAAGTACGGGGGAGTTATGATGAGCAGTTCTTC. It is translated as CASSQVRGSYDEQFF.

The chain recombines TRBV5-1 with TRBJ2-4, with D possibly matching TRBD1 (6 bases). This CDR3 is built from 17 residues. Germline V gene data show CDR1 as SGHRS and CDR2 as YFSETQ. V lost 0 bases and J lost 1, with 14 bases in between. The CDR3 region is CASSLAAGRGAKNIQYF. The CDR3 DNA sequence: TGCGCCAGCAGCTTGGCGGCAGGAAGGGGGGCCAAAAACATTCAGTACTTC.

This clonotype was found many times. V gene TRBV7-8 combines with J gene TRBJ2-3; unclear D gene. Trimming shortened V by 0 bases and J by 2 bases, and 3 bases separated the two germline ends. The CDR3 is 13 residues long. Germline CDR1 SGHVS, CDR2 FQNEAQ. Here the CDR3 DNA reads TGTGCCAGCAGCTTAGCGCACACAGATACGCAGTATTTT. Translating it yields CASSLAHTDTQYF. Looking up the rest from reference TRBV7-8 and TRBJ2-3 gives the full variable domain: GAGVSQSPRYKVAKRGQDVALRCDPISGHVSLFWYQQALGQGPEFLTYFQNEAQLDKSGLPSDRFFAERPEGSVSTLKIQRTQQEDSAVYLCASSLAHTDTQYFGPGTRLTVL.

This clonotype was seen at least ten times. The chain employs TRBV11-2 and TRBJ2-7, with a weak D call TRBD1 (5 bases). This CDR3 comprises 14 residues. Looked up from germline, CDR1 is SGHAT and CDR2 is FQNNGV. V lost 6 bases, J lost 0 bases, and 12 bases lay in between. The DNA for the CDR3 is TGTGCCAGCAGGTCCGGAACAGGCTCCTACGAGCAGTACTTC. This encodes CASRSGTGSYEQYF.

This chain joins TRBV12-3 or TRBV12-4 and TRBJ1-1; tentative D call: TRBD1 (5 bases). The CDR3 runs 15 residues. Deletions cut 4 bases from V and 4 bases from J, with 16 bases between. Here the CDR3 DNA reads TGTGCCAGCAGTTCTAGCCAGGGAAGAGGCACTGAAGCTTTCTTT. This codes for CASSSSQGRGTEAFF.

The chain couples TRBV7-2 to TRBJ1-4; the D is unclear. Trimming took 1 base from V and 6 from J, leaving 15 bases between them. The CDR3 runs to 16 residues. The germline V gene has CDR1 SGHTA and CDR2 FQGNSA. The CDR3 DNA reads TGTGCCAGCAGCTTAGAGTCCGGCAGGATTTATGAAAAACTGTTTTTT. Its translation is CASSLESGRIYEKLFF.

In its sample, this clonotype was seen many times. The chain has TRBV12-3 or TRBV12-4 and TRBJ2-1; the match to TRBD2 covers 7 bases. J gave up 4 bases and V 6 bases, and 9 bases lay outside the gene matches. The CDR3 sequence is 15 residues long. In nucleotides, the CDR3 is TGTGCCAGCAGCCTATCGGGGGAGGGATACAATGAGCAGTTCTTC. Encoded protein: CASSLSGEGYNEQFF.